Listed here are 21 T cell receptor beta chains from one sample, sequenced in a study of T cell responses to AZD1222 COVID-19 vaccine. TCRdb keeps only in-frame clones here, not all; method: immunoSEQ multiplex PCR. The table has about 94,000 clones, 85% seen once. The sample was peripheral blood, taken 28 days after the second AZD1222 dose. The receptors come from an adult who received the AZD1222 COVID-19 vaccine.

This sequence joins TRBV11-2 and TRBJ2-2, with D perhaps given as TRBD1 or TRBD2 (5 bases each). V gave up 1 base and J gave up 3 bases, with 12 bases separating them. The CDR3 has 16 amino acids. Looked up from germline, CDR1 is SGHAT and CDR2 is FQNNGV. CDR3 DNA sequence: TGTGCCAGCAGCTTAGGGTTGGGGGACGACACCGGGGAGCTGTTTTTT. This gives the protein CASSLGLGDDTGELFF.

V usage is TRBV6-5 and J usage is TRBJ2-7; 9 positions match TRBD1. V trimming: 6 bases; J trimming: 4 bases; junction bases outside the gene matches: 7. This CDR3 is built from 14 residues. Germline V CDR1 and CDR2: MNHEY, SVGAGI. The CDR3 bases are TGTGCCAGCAGGGAGGGACAGGGTTGGTACGAGCAGTACTTC. Translated, it gives CASREGQGWYEQYF.

The rearrangement uses TRBV19 and TRBJ1-3; D unresolved. V lost 5 bases and J lost 3, with 17 bases in between. Germline loops: CDR1 LNHDA, CDR2 SQIVND (reference sequence). This CDR3 has 16 amino acids. The CDR3 DNA reads as TGTGCCAGTAGTCCGGAGGGTCGTTTAGTTGGAAACACCATATATTTT. It specifies CASSPEGRLVGNTIYF.

The rearrangement links TRBV12-3 or TRBV12-4 to TRBJ2-1; the D gene is possibly TRBD2 (5 bases). This CDR3 region has 11 residues. V was trimmed by 5 bases and J by 6 bases, leaving 5 bases between them. In DNA form, the CDR3 reads TGTGCCAGCAGTGGGAGCAATGAGCAGTTCTTC. Translating it yields CASSGSNEQFF.

The chain links TRBV5-8 to TRBJ1-2; D unclear. The CDR3 sequence is 13 residues long. Germline V lookup: CDR1 SGHTS, CDR2 YDEGEE. V gave up 3 bases and J gave up 3 bases, with 9 bases separating them. The CDR3 sequence: CASSSNTDYGYTF. The DNA for the CDR3 is TGTGCCAGCAGCTCTAACACCGACTATGGCTACACCTTC.

The chain combines TRBV5-1 with TRBJ2-5, with D unclear. Germline V gives CDR1 SGHRS, CDR2 YFSETQ. The CDR3 has 12 amino acids. Trimming took off 1 base at V and 1 base at J, with 2 bases between the two ends. The DNA of the CDR3 is TGCGCCAGCAGCTTGCGCCAAGAGACCCAGTACTTC. It specifies CASSLRQETQYF.

The V gene is TRBV7-2, the J gene TRBJ2-7; D possibly corresponds to TRBD1 (6 bases). The CDR3 extends over 14 amino acids. The V end was cut by 3 bases, the J end by 4 bases, with 13 bases between. The germline CDR1 and CDR2 sequences are SGHTA and FQGNSA. CDR3 coding DNA: TGTGCCAGCAGCTTCAGGGGCGGTCTTTACGAGCAGTACTTC. Translated, it gives CASSFRGGLYEQYF.

The sample holds one count of this clone. The chain couples TRBV6-2 or TRBV6-3 to TRBJ1-1; D gene ambiguous. With 6 bases removed from V and 7 bases from J, the gap between germline ends came to 12 bases. This CDR3 comprises 12 residues. CDR1 and CDR2 (germline): MNHEY, SVGEGT. CDR3 sequence reads: CASSSWILEAFF. Here the CDR3 DNA reads TGTGCCAGCAGCTCTTGGATTCTTGAAGCTTTCTTT.

This clone was observed once. The genes are TRBV5-6 and TRBJ1-1, with D possibly matching TRBD1 (5 bases). Germline CDR1 and CDR2: SGHDT and YYEEEE. The germline V and J ends were trimmed by 2 bases and 7 bases, with 9 bases remaining between them. The CDR3 has 12 residues. CDR3 in DNA: TGTGCCAGCAGCTTTCCGGACATTGAAGCTTTCTTT. Its protein is CASSFPDIEAFF.

This clone has a handful of counts. V usage is TRBV19 and J usage is TRBJ2-3, with D perhaps given as TRBD1 or TRBD2 (7 bases each). Trimming removed 5 bases from V and 0 bases from J, with 24 bases in between. The CDR3 is made up of 19 amino acids. Germline V gene data show CDR1 as LNHDA and CDR2 as SQIVND (reference sequence). This CDR3 reads CASSPIERDRLPSTDTQYF. The DNA for the CDR3 is TGTGCCAGTAGTCCCATTGAGCGGGACAGACTTCCTAGCACAGATACGCAGTATTTT.

The rearrangement joins TRBV14 to TRBJ2-7; 7 bases fit TRBD1. Germline CDR1 is SGHDN and CDR2 is FVKESK. This CDR3 contains 18 residues. V was clipped by 0 bases and J by 4 bases; unmatched bases: 15. CDR3 coding DNA: TGTGCCAGCAGCCAAGAAGAGAGGTGGACAGGTATGGGATACGAGCAGTACTTC. It encodes CASSQEERWTGMGYEQYF.

This sequence joins TRBV19 and TRBJ2-3; D unclear. V was trimmed by 2 bases and J by 4 bases, leaving 7 bases between them. The germline V gene has CDR1 LNHDA and CDR2 SQIVND (reference sequence). The CDR3 has 13 amino acids. CDR3 nucleotides: TGTGCCAGTAGTATAATCGGGTCAGATACGCAGTATTTT. Its translation: CASSIIGSDTQYF.

The chain has TRBV29-1 and TRBJ2-1; D might be TRBD2 (5 bases). The V gene's germline CDR1 is SQVTM and CDR2 ANQGSEA. CDR3 length: 14 residues. Trimming shortened V by 1 base and J by 10 bases, and 17 bases separated the two germline ends. CDR3 DNA sequence: TGCAGCGTTGAAGTAACAATCTTATCGGGAGAGCAGTTCTTC. This translates into CSVEVTILSGEQFF.

The chain combines TRBV4-3 with TRBJ2-5, with a possible D match to TRBD1 (6 bases). V was clipped by 4 bases and J by 9 bases, with 21 bases between them. Germline CDR1 LGHNA, CDR2 YSLEER. The CDR3 is made up of 15 amino acids. The CDR3: CASSRQGLQQESQYF. Here the CDR3 DNA reads TGCGCCAGCAGCCGTCAGGGGTTACAACAGGAGTCCCAGTACTTC.

The chain couples TRBV23-1 to TRBJ1-1, with D perhaps matching TRBD1 (5 bases). TRBV23-1 has ORF status, its function being uncertain. V was pared by 9 bases and J by 7 bases, with 33 bases between. CDR3 length: 18 amino acids. The CDR3: CARQFNGGSTPTEGEAFF. CDR3 DNA sequence: TGCGCCAGACAATTCAACGGGGGTTCTACCCCTACCGAGGGTGAAGCTTTCTTT.

The gene calls are TRBV13 and TRBJ1-4; D not certain. The CDR3 runs to 14 residues. The germline V gene has CDR1 PRHDT and CDR2 FYEKMQ (reference sequence). The V end lost 1 base, the J end lost 6 bases, and 9 bases lay between the germline ends. CDR3 DNA sequence: TGTGCCAGCAGCTTAGAAGGGAGTGATGAAAAACTGTTTTTT. As protein: CASSLEGSDEKLFF.

The rearrangement uses TRBV6-4 and TRBJ1-1; D is ambiguous. CDR1 is MRHNA and CDR2 is SNTAGT in the germline V gene. The CDR3 runs 15 residues. The ends were cut back, 2 bases at V and 4 bases at J, with 14 bases in the middle. The CDR3 loop is CASSDRPVTPTEAFF. CDR3 DNA sequence: TGTGCCAGCAGTGACCGCCCCGTGACACCCACTGAAGCTTTCTTT.

The chain uses TRBV5-1 and TRBJ2-7; TRBD1 or TRBD2 may be the D gene (5 bases each). Trimming took off 4 bases at V and 4 bases at J, with 12 bases between the two ends. CDR1 and CDR2 (germline): SGHRS, YFSETQ. This CDR3 contains 13 residues. CDR3: CASSGVGEYEQYF. The CDR3 nucleotides are TGCGCCAGCAGCGGCGTAGGGGAGTACGAGCAGTACTTC.

The rearrangement uses TRBV13 and TRBJ1-2; 10 nucleotides align to TRBD1. The CDR3 has 14 amino acids. With V trimmed by 3 bases and J by 5 bases, 3 bases remained unmatched. Germline values: CDR1 PRHDT, CDR2 FYEKMQ (reference sequence). As DNA, the CDR3 is TGTGCCAGCAGCTTCGGGACAGGGGCTTATGGCTACACCTTC. Residues: CASSFGTGAYGYTF.

This clone was observed a few times. The chain uses TRBV5-6 and TRBJ1-3; D is undetermined. The germline gives CDR1 SGHDT, CDR2 YYEEEE. V lost 0 bases to trimming and J lost 0 bases, with 7 bases between them. This CDR3 region has 15 residues. In nucleotides, the CDR3 is TGTGCCAGCAGCTTGGGCTCACACTCTGGAAACACCATATATTTT. It translates to CASSLGSHSGNTIYF. Together with reference TRBV5-6 and TRBJ1-3, the CDR3 gives the full variable domain: DAGVTQSPTHLIKTRGQQVTLRCSPKSGHDTVSWYQQALGQGPQFIFQYYEEEERQRGNFPDRFSGHQFPNYSSELNVNALLLGDSALYLCASSLGSHSGNTIYFGEGSWLTVV.

This clone was picked up a small number of times. The genes are TRBV19 and TRBJ1-2; a weak D match, TRBD1 (5 bases). Germline CDR1 and CDR2: LNHDA and SQIVND (reference sequence). This CDR3 is 15 amino acids long. The V end lost 5 bases, the J end lost 4 bases, and 17 bases lay between the germline ends. CDR3 bases: TGTGCCAGTAGTGTAATAGCAGGGAAAGGCTATGGCTACACCTTC. Translation: CASSVIAGKGYGYTF.